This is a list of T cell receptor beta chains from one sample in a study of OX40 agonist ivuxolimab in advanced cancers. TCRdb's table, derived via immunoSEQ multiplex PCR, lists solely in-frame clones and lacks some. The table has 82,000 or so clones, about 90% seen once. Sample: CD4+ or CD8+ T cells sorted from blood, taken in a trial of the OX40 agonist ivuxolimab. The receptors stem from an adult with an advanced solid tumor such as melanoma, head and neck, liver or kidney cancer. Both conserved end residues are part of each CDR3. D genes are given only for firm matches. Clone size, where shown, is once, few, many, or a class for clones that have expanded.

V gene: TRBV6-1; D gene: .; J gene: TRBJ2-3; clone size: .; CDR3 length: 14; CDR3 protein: CASSARRGTDTQYF; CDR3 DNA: TGTGCCAGCAGTGCCCGACGGGGGACAGATACGCAGTATTTT
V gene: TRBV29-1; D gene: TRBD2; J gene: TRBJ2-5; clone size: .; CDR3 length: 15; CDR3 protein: CSVEYGSGRGETQYF; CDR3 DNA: TGCAGCGTTGAATACGGTAGCGGGAGAGGTGAGACCCAGTACTTC
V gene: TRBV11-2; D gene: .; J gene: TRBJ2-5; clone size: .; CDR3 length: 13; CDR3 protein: CASSLRGGETQYF; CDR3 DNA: TGTGCCAGCAGCTTAAGGGGGGGGGAGACCCAGTACTTC
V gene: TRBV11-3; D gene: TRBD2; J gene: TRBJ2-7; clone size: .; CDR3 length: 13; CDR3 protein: CASSLGSGYEQYF; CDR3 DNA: TGTGCCAGCAGCTTAGGTAGCGGGTACGAGCAGTACTTC
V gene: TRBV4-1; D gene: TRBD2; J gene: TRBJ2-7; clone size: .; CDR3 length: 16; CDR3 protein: CASSPKVPSGYYEQYF; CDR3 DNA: TGCGCCAGCAGCCCGAAGGTTCCTAGCGGATACTACGAGCAGTACTTC
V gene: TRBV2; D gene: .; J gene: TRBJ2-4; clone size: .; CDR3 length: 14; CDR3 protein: CASSEGVAKNIQYF; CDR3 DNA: TGTGCCAGCAGTGAGGGCGTAGCCAAAAACATTCAGTACTTC
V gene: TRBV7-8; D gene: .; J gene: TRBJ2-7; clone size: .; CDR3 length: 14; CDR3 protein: CASNSNTGGHEQYF; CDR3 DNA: TGTGCCAGCAACTCCAATACAGGTGGGCACGAGCAGTACTTC
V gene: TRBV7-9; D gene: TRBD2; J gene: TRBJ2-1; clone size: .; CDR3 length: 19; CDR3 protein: CASRTPTSGTGASYNEQFF; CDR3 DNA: TGTGCCAGCAGGACCCCGACTAGCGGGACCGGTGCGTCCTACAATGAGCAGTTCTTC
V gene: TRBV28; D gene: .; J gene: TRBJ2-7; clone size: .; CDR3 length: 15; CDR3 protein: CASKMSGEPQYEQYF; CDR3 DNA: TGTGCCAGCAAAATGTCAGGGGAGCCCCAGTACGAGCAGTACTTC
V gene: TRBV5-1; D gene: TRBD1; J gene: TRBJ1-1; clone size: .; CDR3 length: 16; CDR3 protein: CASSSAGTGIMAEAFF; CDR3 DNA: TGCGCCAGCAGCTCGGCCGGGACAGGGATCATGGCTGAAGCTTTCTTT
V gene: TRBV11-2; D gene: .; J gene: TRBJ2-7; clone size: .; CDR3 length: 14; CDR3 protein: CASSSLSLLGEQYF; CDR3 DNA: TGTGCCAGCAGCTCCTTGAGCCTTCTGGGAGAGCAGTACTTC
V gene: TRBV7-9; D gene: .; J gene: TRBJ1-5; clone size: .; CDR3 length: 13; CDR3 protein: CASSMTENQPQHF; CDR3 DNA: TGTGCCAGCAGCATGACAGAGAATCAGCCCCAGCATTTT
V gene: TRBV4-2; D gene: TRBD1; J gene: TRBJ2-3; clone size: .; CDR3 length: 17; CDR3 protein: CASSQVFEDRGPDTQYF; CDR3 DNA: TGTGCCAGCAGCCAAGTTTTTGAGGACAGGGGGCCAGATACGCAGTATTTT
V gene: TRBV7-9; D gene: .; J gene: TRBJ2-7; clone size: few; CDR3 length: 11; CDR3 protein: CASSSFYEQYF; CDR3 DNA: TGTGCCAGCAGCTCTTTCTACGAGCAGTACTTC
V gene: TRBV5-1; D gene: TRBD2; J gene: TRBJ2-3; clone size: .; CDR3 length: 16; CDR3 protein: CASSRQAGGPGDTQYF; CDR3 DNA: TGCGCCAGCAGCCGACAAGCGGGAGGGCCAGGTGATACGCAGTATTTT
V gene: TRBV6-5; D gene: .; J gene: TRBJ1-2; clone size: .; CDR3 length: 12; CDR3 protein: CASSSMGQSPTF; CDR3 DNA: TGTGCCAGCAGTTCCATGGGACAATCCCCCACCTTC
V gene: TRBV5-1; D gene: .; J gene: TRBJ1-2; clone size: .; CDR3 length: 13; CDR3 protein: CASSLATNYGYTF; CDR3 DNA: TGCGCCAGCAGCTTGGCAACTAACTATGGCTACACCTTC
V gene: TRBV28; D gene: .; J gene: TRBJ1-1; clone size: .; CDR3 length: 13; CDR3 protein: CASRWTLNTEAFF; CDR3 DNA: TGTGCCAGCAGATGGACCTTGAACACTGAAGCTTTCTTT
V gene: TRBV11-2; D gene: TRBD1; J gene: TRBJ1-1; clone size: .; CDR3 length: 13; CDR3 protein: CASSFGRGTEAFF; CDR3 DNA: TGTGCCAGCAGCTTTGGCAGGGGGACTGAAGCTTTCTTT
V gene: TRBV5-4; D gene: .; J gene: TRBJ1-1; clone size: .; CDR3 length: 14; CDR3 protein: CASSLGTSNTEAFF; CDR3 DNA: TGTGCCAGCAGCTTGGGAACGAGTAACACTGAAGCTTTCTTT
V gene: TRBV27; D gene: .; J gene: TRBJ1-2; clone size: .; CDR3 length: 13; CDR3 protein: CASSYSAGYGYTF; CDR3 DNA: TGTGCCAGCAGTTACTCGGCAGGCTATGGCTACACCTTC
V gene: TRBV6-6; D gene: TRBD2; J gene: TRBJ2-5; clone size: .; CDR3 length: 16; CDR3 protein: CASSRLAGVGQETQYF; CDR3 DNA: TGTGCCAGCAGTCGACTAGCGGGAGTAGGGCAAGAGACCCAGTACTTC
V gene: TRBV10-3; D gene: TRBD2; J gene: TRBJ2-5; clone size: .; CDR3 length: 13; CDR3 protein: CAITALGGETQYF; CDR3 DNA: TGTGCCATCACGGCGCTGGGAGGGGAGACCCAGTACTTC
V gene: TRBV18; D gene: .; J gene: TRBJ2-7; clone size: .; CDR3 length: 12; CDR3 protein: CASSLTDYEQYF; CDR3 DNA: TGTGCCAGCTCACTAACGGACTACGAGCAGTACTTC
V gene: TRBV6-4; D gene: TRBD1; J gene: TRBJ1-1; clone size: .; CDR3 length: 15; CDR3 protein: CASRLEGAGDTEAFF; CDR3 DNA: TGTGCCAGCAGGCTTGAGGGGGCTGGGGACACTGAAGCTTTCTTT
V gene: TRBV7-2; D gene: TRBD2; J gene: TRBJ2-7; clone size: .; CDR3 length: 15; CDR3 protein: CASSLASGDSYEQYF; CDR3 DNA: TGTGCCAGCAGCTTAGCTAGCGGGGACTCCTACGAGCAGTACTTC
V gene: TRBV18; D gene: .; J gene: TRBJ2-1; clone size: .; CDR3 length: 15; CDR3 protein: CASSPHSDQYNEQFF; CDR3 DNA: TGTGCCAGCTCACCGCACTCTGACCAATACAATGAGCAGTTCTTC
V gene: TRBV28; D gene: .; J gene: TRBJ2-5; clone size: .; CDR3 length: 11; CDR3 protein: CASSRGPVPYF; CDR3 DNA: TGTGCCAGCAGTCGGGGTCCCGTCCCCTACTTC
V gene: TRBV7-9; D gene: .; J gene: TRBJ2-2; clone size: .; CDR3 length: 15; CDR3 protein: CASSLRVGGSGELFF; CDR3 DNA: TGTGCCAGCAGCTTGCGCGTCGGGGGCTCCGGGGAGCTGTTTTTT
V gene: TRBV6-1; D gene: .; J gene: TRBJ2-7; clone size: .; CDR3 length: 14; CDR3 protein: CASSEPVEGVEQYF; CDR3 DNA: TGTGCCAGCAGTGAACCCGTCGAGGGTGTGGAGCAGTACTTC
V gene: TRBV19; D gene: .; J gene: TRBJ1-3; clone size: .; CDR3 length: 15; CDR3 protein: CASSIGTASGNTIYF; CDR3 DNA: TGTGCCAGTAGTATAGGGACAGCCTCTGGAAACACCATATATTTT
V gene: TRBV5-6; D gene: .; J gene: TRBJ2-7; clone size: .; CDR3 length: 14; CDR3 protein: CASSFYGIGAEQYF; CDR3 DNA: TGTGCCAGCAGCTTTTACGGCATAGGCGCCGAGCAGTACTTC
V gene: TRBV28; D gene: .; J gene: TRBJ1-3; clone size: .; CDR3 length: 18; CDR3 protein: CASSLGEGGFRSGNTIYF; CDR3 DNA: TGTGCCAGCAGCCTCGGAGAGGGTGGATTTCGCTCTGGAAACACCATATATTTT
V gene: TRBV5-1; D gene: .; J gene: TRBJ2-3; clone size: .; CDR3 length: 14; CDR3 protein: CASSLGGLTDTQYF; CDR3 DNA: TGCGCCAGCAGCTTGGGAGGGCTCACAGATACGCAGTATTTT
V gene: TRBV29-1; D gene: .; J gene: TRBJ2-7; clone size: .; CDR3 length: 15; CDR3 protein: CSVEGTDSTAYEQYF; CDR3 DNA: TGCAGCGTTGAAGGAACGGACTCGACAGCCTACGAGCAGTACTTC
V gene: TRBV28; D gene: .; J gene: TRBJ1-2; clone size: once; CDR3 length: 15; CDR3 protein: CASSSLLGGYYGYTF; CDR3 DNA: TGTGCCAGCAGTTCCCTTTTGGGCGGGTACTATGGCTACACCTTC
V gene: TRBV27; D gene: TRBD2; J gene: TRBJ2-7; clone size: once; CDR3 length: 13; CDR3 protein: CASSRGLNYEQYF; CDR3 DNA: TGTGCCAGCAGCCGGGGACTAAACTACGAGCAGTACTTC
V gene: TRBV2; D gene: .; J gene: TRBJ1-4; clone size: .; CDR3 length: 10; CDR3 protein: CASSEQKLFF; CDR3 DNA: TGTGCCAGCAGTGAGCAAAAACTGTTTTTT
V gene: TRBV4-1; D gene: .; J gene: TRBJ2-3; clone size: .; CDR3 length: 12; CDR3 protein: CASSISGDTQYF; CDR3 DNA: TGCGCCAGCAGTATCTCAGGAGATACGCAGTATTTT
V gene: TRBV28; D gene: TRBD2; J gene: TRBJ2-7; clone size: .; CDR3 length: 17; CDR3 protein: CASSFTGTSGRGREQYF; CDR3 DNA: TGTGCCAGCAGTTTCACCGGGACTAGCGGGAGGGGAAGGGAGCAGTACTTC
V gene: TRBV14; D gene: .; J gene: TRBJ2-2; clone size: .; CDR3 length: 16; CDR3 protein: CASSHPAGLNTGELFF; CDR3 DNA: TGTGCCAGCAGCCATCCCGCGGGGCTTAACACCGGGGAGCTGTTTTTT
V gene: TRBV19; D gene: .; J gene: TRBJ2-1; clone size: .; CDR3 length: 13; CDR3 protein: CASSIPGSGEQFF; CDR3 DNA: TGTGCCAGTAGTATTCCCGGGAGCGGCGAGCAGTTCTTC
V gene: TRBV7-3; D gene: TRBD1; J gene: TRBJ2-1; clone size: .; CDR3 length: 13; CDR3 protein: CASSDGWGQPRFF; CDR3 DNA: TGTGCCAGCAGCGACGGATGGGGACAGCCCAGGTTCTTC
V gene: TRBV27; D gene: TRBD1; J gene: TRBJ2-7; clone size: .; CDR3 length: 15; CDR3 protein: CASRGLTGDSYEQYF; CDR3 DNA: TGTGCCAGCAGAGGCCTAACAGGGGATTCCTACGAGCAGTACTTC
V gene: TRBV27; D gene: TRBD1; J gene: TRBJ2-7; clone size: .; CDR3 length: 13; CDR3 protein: CASSPGTGGEQYF; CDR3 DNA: TGTGCCAGCAGTCCGGGGACAGGCGGGGAGCAGTACTTC
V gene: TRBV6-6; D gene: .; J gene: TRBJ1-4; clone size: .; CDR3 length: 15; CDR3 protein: CASSYDGGGSEKLFF; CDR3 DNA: TGTGCCAGCAGTTATGATGGGGGGGGAAGTGAAAAACTGTTTTTT
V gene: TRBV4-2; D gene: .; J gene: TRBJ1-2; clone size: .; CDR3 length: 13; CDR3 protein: CASSQDGGDGYTF; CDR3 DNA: TGTGCCAGCAGCCAAGATGGGGGGGATGGCTACACCTTC
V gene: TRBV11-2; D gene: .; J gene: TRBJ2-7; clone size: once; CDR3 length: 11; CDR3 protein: CASSLDYEQYF; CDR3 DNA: TGTGCCAGCAGCTTAGACTACGAGCAGTACTTC
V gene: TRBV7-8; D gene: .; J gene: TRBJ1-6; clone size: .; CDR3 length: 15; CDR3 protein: CASSLDTGEGSPLHF; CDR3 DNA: TGTGCCAGCAGCTTAGACACCGGGGAAGGCTCACCCCTCCACTTT
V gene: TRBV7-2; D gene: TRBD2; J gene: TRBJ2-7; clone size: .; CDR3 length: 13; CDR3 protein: CASSISGSNEQYF; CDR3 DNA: TGTGCCAGCAGCATTAGCGGGAGTAATGAGCAGTACTTC
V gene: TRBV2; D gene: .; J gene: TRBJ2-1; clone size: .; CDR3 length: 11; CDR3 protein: CASSVYNEQFF; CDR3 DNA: TGTGCCAGCAGTGTGTATAATGAGCAGTTCTTC
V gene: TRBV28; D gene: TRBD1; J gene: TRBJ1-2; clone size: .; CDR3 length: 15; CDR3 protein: CASSLLGTGGASYTF; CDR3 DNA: TGTGCCAGCAGTTTATTAGGGACAGGGGGCGCGAGCTACACCTTC
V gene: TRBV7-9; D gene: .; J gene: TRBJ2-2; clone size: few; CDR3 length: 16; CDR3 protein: CASSRGAVPNTGELFF; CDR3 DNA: TGTGCCAGCAGCAGGGGAGCGGTCCCGAACACCGGGGAGCTGTTTTTT
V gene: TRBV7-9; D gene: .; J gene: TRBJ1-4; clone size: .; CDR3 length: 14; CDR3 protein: CASSLMPGAEKLFF; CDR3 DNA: TGTGCCAGCAGCTTAATGCCAGGGGCAGAAAAACTGTTTTTT
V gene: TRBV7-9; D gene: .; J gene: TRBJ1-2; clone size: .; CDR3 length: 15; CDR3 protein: CASSLEGRALYGYTF; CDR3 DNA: TGTGCCAGCAGCTTAGAAGGCAGGGCCTTATATGGCTACACCTTC
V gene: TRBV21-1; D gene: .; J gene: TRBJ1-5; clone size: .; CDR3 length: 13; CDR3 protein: CASSKSAYQPQHF; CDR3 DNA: TGTGCCAGCAGCAAGTCGGCGTATCAGCCCCAGCATTTT
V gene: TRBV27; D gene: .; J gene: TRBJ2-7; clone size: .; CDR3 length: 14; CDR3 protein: CASSSLRTDYEQYF; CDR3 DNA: TGTGCCAGCAGTTCCCTCCGGACGGACTACGAGCAGTACTTC
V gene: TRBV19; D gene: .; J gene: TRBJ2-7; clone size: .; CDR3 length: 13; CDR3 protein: CASSIGQPYEQYF; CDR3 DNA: TGTGCCAGTAGTATAGGACAACCCTACGAGCAGTACTTC